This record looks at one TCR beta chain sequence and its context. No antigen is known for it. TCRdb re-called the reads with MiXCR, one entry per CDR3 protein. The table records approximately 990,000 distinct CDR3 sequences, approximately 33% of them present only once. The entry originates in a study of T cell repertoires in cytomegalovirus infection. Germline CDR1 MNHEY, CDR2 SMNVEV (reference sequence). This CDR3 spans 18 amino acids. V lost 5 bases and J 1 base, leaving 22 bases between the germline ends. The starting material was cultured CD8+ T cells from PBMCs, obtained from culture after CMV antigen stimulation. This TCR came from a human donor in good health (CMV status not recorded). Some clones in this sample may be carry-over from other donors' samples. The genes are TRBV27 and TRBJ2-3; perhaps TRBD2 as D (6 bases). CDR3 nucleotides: TGTGCCAGCAGTGAACGATTATCCCGACTAGGACGCACAGATACGCAGTATTTT. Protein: CASSERLSRLGRTDTQYF.